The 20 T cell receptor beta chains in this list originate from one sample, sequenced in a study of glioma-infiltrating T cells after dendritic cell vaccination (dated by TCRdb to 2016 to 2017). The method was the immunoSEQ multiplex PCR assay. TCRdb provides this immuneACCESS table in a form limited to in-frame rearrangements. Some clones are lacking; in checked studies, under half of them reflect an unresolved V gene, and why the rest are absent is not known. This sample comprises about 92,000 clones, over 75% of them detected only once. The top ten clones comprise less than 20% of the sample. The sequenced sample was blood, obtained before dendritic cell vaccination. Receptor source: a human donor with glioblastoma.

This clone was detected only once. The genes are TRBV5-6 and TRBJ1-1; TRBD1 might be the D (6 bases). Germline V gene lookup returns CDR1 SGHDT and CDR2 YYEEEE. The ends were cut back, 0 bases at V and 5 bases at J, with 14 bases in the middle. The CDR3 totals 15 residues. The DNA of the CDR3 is TGTGCCAGCAGCTTGGATTGGGGGCGAGAGACTGAAGCTTTCTTT. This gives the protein CASSLDWGRETEAFF.

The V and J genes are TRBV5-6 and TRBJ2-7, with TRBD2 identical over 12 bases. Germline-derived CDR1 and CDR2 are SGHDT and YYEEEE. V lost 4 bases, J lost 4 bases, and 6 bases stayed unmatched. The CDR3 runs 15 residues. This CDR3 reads CASSQGLAGIYEQYF. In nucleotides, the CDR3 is TGTGCCAGCAGCCAAGGACTAGCGGGGATATACGAGCAGTACTTC. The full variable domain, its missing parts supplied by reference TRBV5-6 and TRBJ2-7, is DAGVTQSPTHLIKTRGQQVTLRCSPKSGHDTVSWYQQALGQGPQFIFQYYEEEERQRGNFPDRFSGHQFPNYSSELNVNALLLGDSALYLCASSQGLAGIYEQYFGPGTRLTVT.

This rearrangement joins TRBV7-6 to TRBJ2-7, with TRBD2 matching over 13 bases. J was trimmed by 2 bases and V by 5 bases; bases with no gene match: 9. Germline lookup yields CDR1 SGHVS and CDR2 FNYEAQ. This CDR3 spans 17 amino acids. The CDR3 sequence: CASSLGGTSGTTYEQYF. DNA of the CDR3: TGTGCCAGCAGCCTAGGAGGGACTAGCGGGACCACCTACGAGCAGTACTTC. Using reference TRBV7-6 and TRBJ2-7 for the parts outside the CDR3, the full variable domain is GAGVSQSPRYKVTKRGQDVALRCDPISGHVSLYWYRQALGQGPEFLTYFNYEAQQDKSGLPNDRFSAERPEGSISTLTIQRTEQRDSAMYRCASSLGGTSGTTYEQYFGPGTRLTVT.

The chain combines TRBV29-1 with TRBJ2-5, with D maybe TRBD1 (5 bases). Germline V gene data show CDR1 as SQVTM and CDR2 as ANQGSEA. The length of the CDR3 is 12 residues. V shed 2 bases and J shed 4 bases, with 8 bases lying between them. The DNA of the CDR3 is TGCAGCGTTGAACTAGGGGCAGAGACCCAGTACTTC. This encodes CSVELGAETQYF.

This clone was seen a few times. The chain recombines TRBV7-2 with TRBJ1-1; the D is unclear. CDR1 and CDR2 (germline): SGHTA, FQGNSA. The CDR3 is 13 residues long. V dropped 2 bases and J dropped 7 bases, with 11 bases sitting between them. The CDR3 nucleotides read TGTGCCAGCAGCTTATCGACAACACTTGAAGCTTTCTTT. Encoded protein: CASSLSTTLEAFF.

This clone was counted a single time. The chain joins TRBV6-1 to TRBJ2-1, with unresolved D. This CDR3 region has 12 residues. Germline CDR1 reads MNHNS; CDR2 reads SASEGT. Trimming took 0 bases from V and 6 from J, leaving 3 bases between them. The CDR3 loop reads CASSEASNEQFF. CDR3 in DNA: TGTGCCAGCAGTGAAGCCTCCAATGAGCAGTTCTTC.

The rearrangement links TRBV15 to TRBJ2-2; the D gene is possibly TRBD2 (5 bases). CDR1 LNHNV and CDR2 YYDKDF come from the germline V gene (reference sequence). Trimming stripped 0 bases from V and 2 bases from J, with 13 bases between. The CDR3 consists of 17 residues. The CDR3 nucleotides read TGTGCCACCAGCAGAGAAGGAGGCGGGCAAAACACCGGGGAGCTGTTTTTT. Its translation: CATSREGGGQNTGELFF.

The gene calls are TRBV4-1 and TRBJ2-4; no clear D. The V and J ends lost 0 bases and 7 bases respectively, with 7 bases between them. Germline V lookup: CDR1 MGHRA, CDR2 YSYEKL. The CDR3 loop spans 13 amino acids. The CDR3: CASSQDPGNIQYF. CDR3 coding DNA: TGCGCCAGCAGCCAAGATCCCGGGAACATTCAGTACTTC.

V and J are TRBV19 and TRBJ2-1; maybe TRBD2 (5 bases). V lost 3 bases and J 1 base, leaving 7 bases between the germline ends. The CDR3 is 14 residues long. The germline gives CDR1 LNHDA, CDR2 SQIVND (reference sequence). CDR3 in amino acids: CASSIGKSYNEQFF. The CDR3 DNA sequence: TGTGCCAGTAGTATCGGGAAGTCCTACAATGAGCAGTTCTTC.

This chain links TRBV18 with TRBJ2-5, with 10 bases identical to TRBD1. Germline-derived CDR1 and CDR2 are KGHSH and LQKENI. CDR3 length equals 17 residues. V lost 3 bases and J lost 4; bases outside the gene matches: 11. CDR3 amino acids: CASSPANSGTGVETQYF. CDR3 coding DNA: TGTGCCAGCTCACCTGCCAACTCCGGGACAGGGGTAGAGACCCAGTACTTC.

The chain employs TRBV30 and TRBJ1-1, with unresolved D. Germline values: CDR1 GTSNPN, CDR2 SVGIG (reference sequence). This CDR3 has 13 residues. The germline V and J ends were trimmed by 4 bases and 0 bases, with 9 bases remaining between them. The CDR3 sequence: CAWTGSMNTEAFF. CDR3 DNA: TGTGCCTGGACAGGCAGCATGAACACTGAAGCTTTCTTT.

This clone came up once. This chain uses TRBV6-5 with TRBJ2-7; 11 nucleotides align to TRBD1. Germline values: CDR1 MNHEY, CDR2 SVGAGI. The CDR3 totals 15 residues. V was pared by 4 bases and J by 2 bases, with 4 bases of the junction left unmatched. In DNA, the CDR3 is TGTGCCAGCAGTTCGCCGGGACAGGGGGCCTACGAGCAGTACTTC. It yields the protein CASSSPGQGAYEQYF.

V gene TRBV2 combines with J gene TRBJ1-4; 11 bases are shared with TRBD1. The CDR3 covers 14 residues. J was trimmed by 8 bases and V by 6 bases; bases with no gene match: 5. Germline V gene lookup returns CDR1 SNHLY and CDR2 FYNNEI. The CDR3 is CASSRDRGSEKLFF. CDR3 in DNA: TGTGCCAGCAGCAGGGACAGGGGGAGCGAAAAACTGTTTTTT.

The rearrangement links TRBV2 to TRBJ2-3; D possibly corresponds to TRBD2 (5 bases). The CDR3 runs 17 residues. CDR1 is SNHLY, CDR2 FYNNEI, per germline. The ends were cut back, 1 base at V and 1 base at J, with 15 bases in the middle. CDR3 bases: TGTGCCAGCAGTGAAGACACTAGATTAGTCGGCACAGATACGCAGTATTTT. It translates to CASSEDTRLVGTDTQYF.

CDR3 nucleotides: TGTGCCAGCAGCTTAGGCCCAGGCACAGATACGCAGTATTTT. This gives the protein CASSLGPGTDTQYF. J is TRBJ2-3 and V is TRBV7-9; no definite D call. The V end was cut by 1 base, the J end by 1 base, with 6 bases between. Germline CDR1 reads SEHNR; CDR2 reads FQNEAQ (reference sequence). The CDR3 consists of 14 residues.

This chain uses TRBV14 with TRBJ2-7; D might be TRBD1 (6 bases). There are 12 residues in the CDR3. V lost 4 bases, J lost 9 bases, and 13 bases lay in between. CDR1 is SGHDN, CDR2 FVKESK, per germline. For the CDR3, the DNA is TGTGCCAGCAGCCCGACAGGATGGTCGCAGTACTTC. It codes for CASSPTGWSQYF. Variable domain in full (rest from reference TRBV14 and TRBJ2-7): EAGVTQFPSHSVIEKGQTVTLRCDPISGHDNLYWYRRVMGKEIKFLLHFVKESKQDESGMPNNRFLAERTGGTYSTLKVQPAELEDSGVYFCASSPTGWSQYFGPGTRLTVT.

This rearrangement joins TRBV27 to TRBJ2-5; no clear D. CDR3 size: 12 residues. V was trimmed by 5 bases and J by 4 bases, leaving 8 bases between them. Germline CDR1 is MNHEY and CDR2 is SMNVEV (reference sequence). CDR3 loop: CASSQSGETQYF. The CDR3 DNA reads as TGTGCCAGCAGTCAGTCGGGAGAGACCCAGTACTTC.

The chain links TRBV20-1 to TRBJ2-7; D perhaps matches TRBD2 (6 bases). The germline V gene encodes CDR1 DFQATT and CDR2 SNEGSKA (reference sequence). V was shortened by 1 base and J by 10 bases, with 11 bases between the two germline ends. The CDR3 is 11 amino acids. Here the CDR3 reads CSARVPSDQYF. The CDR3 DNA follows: TGCAGTGCTAGAGTGCCTAGCGACCAGTACTTC.

CDR3 DNA: TGTGCCAGCAGCGGCCTACCGGACAGGACAATGAACACTGAAGCTTTCTTT. This encodes CASSGLPDRTMNTEAFF. This chain connects TRBV21-1 to TRBJ1-1; no check of the table's D call, TRBD1, against the DNA was made. TRBV21-1 is a documented pseudogene. The CDR3 contains 17 residues.

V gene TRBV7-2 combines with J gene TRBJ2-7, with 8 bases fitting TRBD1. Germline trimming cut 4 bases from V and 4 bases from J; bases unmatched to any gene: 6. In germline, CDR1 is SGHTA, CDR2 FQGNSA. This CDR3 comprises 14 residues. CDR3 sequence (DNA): TGTGCCAGCAGCTCCCGGACAGGGATGTACGAGCAGTACTTC. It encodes CASSSRTGMYEQYF.